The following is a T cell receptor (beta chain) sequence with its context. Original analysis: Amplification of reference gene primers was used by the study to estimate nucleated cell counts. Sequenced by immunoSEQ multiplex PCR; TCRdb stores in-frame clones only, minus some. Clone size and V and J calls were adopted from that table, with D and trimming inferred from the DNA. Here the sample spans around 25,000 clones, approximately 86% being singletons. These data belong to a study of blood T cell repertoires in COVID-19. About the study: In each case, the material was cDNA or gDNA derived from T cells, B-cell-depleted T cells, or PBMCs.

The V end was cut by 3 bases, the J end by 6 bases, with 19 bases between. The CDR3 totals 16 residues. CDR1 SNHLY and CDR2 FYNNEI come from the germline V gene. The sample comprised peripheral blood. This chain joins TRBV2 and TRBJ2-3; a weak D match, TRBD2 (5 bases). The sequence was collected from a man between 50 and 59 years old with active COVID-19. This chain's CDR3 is CASSDSPGGGPDTQYF. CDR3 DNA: TGTGCCAGCAGTGATTCTCCGGGTGGAGGACCGGATACGCAGTATTTT. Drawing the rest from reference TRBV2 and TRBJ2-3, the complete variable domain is EPEVTQTPSHQVTQMGQEVILRCVPISNHLYFYWYRQILGQKVEFLVSFYNNEISEKSEIFDDQFSVERPDGSNFTLKIRSTKLEDSAMYFCASSDSPGGGPDTQYFGPGTRLTVL.